The rows below give T cell receptor beta chains drawn from one sample of a study of response to subunit inactivated influenza vaccine. TCRdb processed the RT-PCR reads anew with MiXCR; each CDR3 protein has one entry. The sample yields about 480,000 distinct CDR3 sequences, approximately 11% seen once. This material consisted of PBMCs from blood, taken about 40 days after vaccination. The receptor source for this set is a man in his fifties who received an inactivated influenza vaccine. Both conserved end residues are part of each CDR3. Fields, in order: J gene, CDR3 length, V gene, clone size, D gene, CDR3 protein, CDR3 DNA. The D gene is left open where the match is weak. Rows may omit the clone size; those that give it use once, few, many or a size class.

TRBJ2-7	15	TRBV11-2	-	-	CASSLDRQGGHEQYF	TGTGCCAGCAGCTTAGATCGGCAGGGGGGCCACGAGCAGTACTTC
TRBJ1-1	13	TRBV27	few	-	CASSSFLGAEAFF	TGTGCCAGCAGTTCTTTCCTGGGAGCTGAAGCTTTCTTT
TRBJ2-7	13	TRBV20-1	many	-	CSARGPGSYEQYF	TGCAGTGCTAGAGGTCCAGGTTCCTACGAGCAGTACTTC
TRBJ2-3	14	TRBV6-2/TRBV6-3	-	-	CASSYDLSTDTQYF	TGTGCCAGCAGTTACGACCTTAGCACAGATACGCAGTATTTT
TRBJ2-1	16	TRBV20-1	few	TRBD2	CSVDSGRALSYNEQFF	TGCAGTGTAGACAGCGGGAGGGCCCTCTCCTACAATGAGCAGTTCTTC
TRBJ2-1	15	TRBV5-1	-	-	CASSLTSGLYNEQFF	TGCGCCAGCAGCCTAACTTCAGGACTATACAATGAGCAGTTCTTC
TRBJ2-7	12	TRBV12-3/TRBV12-4	-	-	CASTQDFAEQYF	TGTGCCAGCACCCAGGACTTTGCCGAGCAGTACTTC
TRBJ2-7	14	TRBV27	-	TRBD2	CASASGGETYEQYF	TGTGCCAGCGCTAGCGGCGGGGAGACCTACGAGCAGTACTTC
TRBJ2-2	16	TRBV28	-	TRBD1	CASSVRTGGNTGELFF	TGTGCCAGCAGTGTACGGACAGGGGGGAACACCGGGGAGCTGTTTTTT
TRBJ2-7	12	TRBV29-1	few	-	CSVVTAVYEQYF	TGCAGCGTTGTGACTGCTGTCTACGAGCAGTACTTC
TRBJ1-3	15	TRBV4-3	few	TRBD1	CASSQQTGPGNTIYF	TGCGCCAGCAGCCAGCAGACAGGGCCTGGAAACACCATATATTTT
TRBJ2-7	15	TRBV20-1	-	-	CSAPVGATSSYEQYF	TGCAGTGCCCCAGTCGGGGCGACGAGCTCCTACGAGCAGTACTTC
TRBJ1-1	16	TRBV20-1	-	-	CSARDNGRAPNTEAFF	TGCAGTGCTAGAGATAACGGAAGGGCTCCGAACACTGAAGCTTTCTTT
TRBJ2-7	13	TRBV12-3/TRBV12-4	many	-	CASSLGRGREQYF	TGTGCCAGCAGTTTGGGCAGGGGTCGCGAGCAGTACTTC
TRBJ2-2	14	TRBV28	few	-	CATRAGRNTGELFF	TGTGCCACTCGGGCGGGCAGGAACACCGGGGAGCTGTTTTTT
TRBJ2-1	17	TRBV6-2/TRBV6-3	-	-	CASSYSIRGSSYNEQFF	TGTGCCAGCAGTTACTCGATCCGGGGCAGCTCCTACAATGAGCAGTTCTTC
TRBJ1-6	18	TRBV5-1	many	TRBD1	CASSLGGQGGAGNSPLHF	TGCGCCAGCAGCTTGGGGGGACAGGGTGGTGCCGGTAATTCACCCCTCCACTTT
TRBJ2-3	15	TRBV12-3/TRBV12-4	many	-	CASSGTGLNTDTQYF	TGTGCCAGCAGTGGCACAGGGTTAAACACAGATACGCAGTATTTT
TRBJ2-3	15	TRBV5-1	few	-	CASTGWQGRTDTQYF	TGCGCCAGCACCGGATGGCAGGGTAGGACAGATACGCAGTATTTT
TRBJ2-5	15	TRBV27	-	-	CASSTGPTLGETQYF	TGTGCCAGCAGTACGGGACCTACCTTAGGGGAGACCCAGTACTTC
TRBJ2-7	14	TRBV20-1	few	TRBD1	CSASTRQGKDEQYF	TGCAGTGCTAGTACAAGACAGGGGAAGGACGAGCAGTACTTC
TRBJ1-1	15	TRBV5-1	many	-	CASSSRTGASTEAFF	TGCGCCAGCAGCAGCCGGACGGGGGCCAGCACTGAAGCTTTCTTT
TRBJ2-5	14	TRBV9	few	TRBD2	CASSVGLAKETQYF	TGTGCCAGCAGCGTAGGACTAGCTAAAGAGACCCAGTACTTC
TRBJ2-2	15	TRBV24-1	few	-	CATRTGGENTGELFF	TGTGCCACCCGTACTGGAGGGGAGAACACCGGGGAGCTGTTTTTT
TRBJ2-1	14	TRBV20-1	few	-	CSARDLRRGNEQFF	TGCAGTGCTAGAGATCTCCGGAGGGGGAATGAGCAGTTCTTC
TRBJ1-2	14	TRBV2	few	-	CASSVYVGYYGYTF	TGTGCCAGCAGTGTATACGTGGGCTACTATGGCTACACCTTC
TRBJ1-2	13	TRBV20-1	-	TRBD1	CSASPQGGYGYTF	TGCAGTGCTAGCCCGCAGGGGGGCTATGGCTACACCTTC
TRBJ2-3	13	TRBV9	-	-	CASSGTHTDTQYF	TGTGCCAGCAGCGGTACACACACAGATACGCAGTATTTT
TRBJ2-1	15	TRBV28	few	TRBD2	CASSLGTSDYNEQFF	TGTGCCAGCAGTTTAGGGACTAGCGACTACAATGAGCAGTTCTTC
TRBJ2-1	16	TRBV28	once	-	CASSWVWGGPVHEQFF	TGTGCCAGCAGTTGGGTATGGGGGGGGCCCGTCCATGAGCAGTTCTTC
TRBJ2-3	19	TRBV4-3	-	-	CASSQTARELGGSTDTQYF	TGCGCCAGCAGCCAAACGGCCAGGGAACTAGGTGGCTCCACAGATACGCAGTATTTT
TRBJ2-1	13	TRBV12-3/TRBV12-4	-	-	CASSPRVSGEQFF	TGTGCCAGCAGTCCGAGGGTGAGCGGTGAGCAGTTCTTC
TRBJ2-3	17	TRBV15	-	-	CATSKPPGGPSTDTQYF	TGTGCCACCAGCAAGCCCCCGGGGGGCCCAAGCACAGATACGCAGTATTTT
TRBJ2-7	14	TRBV23-1	-	-	CASSHSPGSYEQYF	TGCGCCAGCAGTCATAGTCCGGGCTCCTACGAGCAGTACTTC
TRBJ2-1	16	TRBV28	-	TRBD1	CASSSRGTPPYNEQFF	TGTGCCAGCAGTTCCAGGGGGACCCCACCTTACAATGAGCAGTTCTTC
TRBJ1-4	17	TRBV9	few	-	CASSKLGKGGAGEGLFF	TGTGCCAGCAGCAAATTAGGGAAGGGAGGAGCCGGGGAAGGACTGTTTTTT
TRBJ1-1	16	TRBV9	-	-	CASSVSGNRVNTEAFF	TGTGCCAGCAGCGTATCAGGAAACAGGGTGAACACTGAAGCTTTCTTT
TRBJ2-1	16	TRBV3-1	few	TRBD2	CASSQDQLHVPAGIVF	TGTGCCAGCAGCCAAGACCAACTACATGTACCAGCGGGGATCGTCTTC
TRBJ1-6	13	TRBV20-1	many	-	CSARSTENSPLHF	TGCAGTGCTAGAAGTACAGAGAATTCACCCCTCCACTTT
TRBJ2-5	17	TRBV2	-	-	CASTPYGRRGAEETQYF	TGTGCCAGCACCCCATATGGCCGAAGGGGGGCAGAAGAGACCCAGTACTTC
TRBJ2-5	14	TRBV20-1	many	-	CSAKSSGGQETQYF	TGCAGTGCTAAATCCTCCGGTGGGCAAGAGACCCAGTACTTC
TRBJ2-5	15	TRBV11-1	few	-	CASSLAGGLGETQYF	TGTGCCAGCAGCTTAGCGGGGGGGCTCGGTGAGACCCAGTACTTC
TRBJ2-1	15	TRBV20-1	few	-	CSARDLRDENNEQFF	TGCAGTGCTAGAGATCTTCGGGACGAAAACAATGAGCAGTTCTTC
TRBJ2-7	13	TRBV5-1	few	-	CASTPDGSYEQYF	TGCGCCAGCACCCCCGACGGGAGCTACGAGCAGTACTTC
TRBJ2-7	11	TRBV25-1	few	TRBD1	CASRTGAEQYF	TGTGCCAGCAGGACAGGGGCCGAGCAGTACTTC
TRBJ2-2	17	TRBV7-6	-	-	CASSLAPGLSSTGELFF	TGTGCCAGCAGCTTAGCGCCGGGGCTTTCGAGCACCGGGGAGCTGTTTTTT
TRBJ2-3	18	TRBV20-1	few	TRBD2	CSARAASYSGEALDTQYF	TGCAGTGCTAGAGCCGCCTCCTACAGCGGGGAGGCCCTAGATACGCAGTATTTT